The TCR beta chain under discussion was sequenced for a study of vaccination and CD4 T cells after COVID-19. Study-level information: Convalescent individuals numbered four females and six males, two being Hispanic. The cells were exposed to overlapping spike peptides originating from SARS-CoV-2, HCoV-NL63, HCoV-OC43 and HCoV-229E for stimulation.

With the Oncomine TCR Beta short-read assay, DNA from cultured CD4+ T cells was sequenced. Via MiXCR, TCRdb re-called the PCR reads, giving one row per CDR3 protein. The repertoire includes 13,000 to 15,000 distinct CDR3 sequences, 53% of them detected once, and over 9.5% sits in the top ten. With regard to this clonotype: Antigen: not known.

Overall study findings and caveats: In convalescent patients, 304 of 307 vaccine-specific clones were spike mono-reactive.

The treatment denotes: approximately 9-day PBMC culture with coronavirus spike peptide pools or control peptides (ViraFEST assay). The ViraFEST method relied on peptide pools to expand antigen-specific T cells, followed by TCR sequencing. The receptor was derived from a human donor who had recovered from COVID-19. Sequenced input: CD4+ T cells from blood, cultured in vitro.

Here the CDR3 DNA reads TGTGCCAGCAGTGAACTTCTGCTAACCCTCCACTTT. Encoded protein: CASSELLLTLHF. V gene TRBV2 combines with J gene TRBJ1-6; no firm D call. Germline V lookup: CDR1 SNHLY, CDR2 FYNNEI. V was trimmed by 2 bases and J by 14 bases, leaving 10 bases between them. The CDR3 extends over 12 amino acids.